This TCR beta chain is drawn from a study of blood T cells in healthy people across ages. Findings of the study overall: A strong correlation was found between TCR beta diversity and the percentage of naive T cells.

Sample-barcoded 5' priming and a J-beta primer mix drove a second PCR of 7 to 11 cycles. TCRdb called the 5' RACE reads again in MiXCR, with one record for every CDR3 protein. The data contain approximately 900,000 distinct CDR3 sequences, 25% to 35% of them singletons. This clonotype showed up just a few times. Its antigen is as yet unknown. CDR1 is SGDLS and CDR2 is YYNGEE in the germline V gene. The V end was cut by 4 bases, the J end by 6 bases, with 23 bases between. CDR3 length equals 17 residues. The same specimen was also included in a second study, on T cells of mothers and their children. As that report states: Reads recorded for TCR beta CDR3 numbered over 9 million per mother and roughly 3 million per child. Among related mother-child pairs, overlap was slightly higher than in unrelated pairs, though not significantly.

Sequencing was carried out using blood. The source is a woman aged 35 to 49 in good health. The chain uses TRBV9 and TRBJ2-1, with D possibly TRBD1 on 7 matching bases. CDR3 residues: CASSLRPGGRASNEQFF. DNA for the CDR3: TGTGCCAGCAGCTTAAGACCAGGGGGGCGCGCTTCCAATGAGCAGTTCTTC.